This TCR beta chain was profiled in a study of chemoradiotherapy in HPV16-positive cancers. Study-level information: Functional T-cell assays on a couple of HPV16-positive patients' cells defined candidate HPV-specific clones and common TCR motifs. Points from the study as a whole: HPV-responsive T-cell expansion during chemoradiotherapy was linked to improved recurrence-free survival in HPV16-positive patients. During treatment, candidate HPV-specific clones and E7-related motifs expanded in tumor.

This clone was seen a single time. The antigen remains undetermined. Repertoires were generated with immunoSEQ multiplex PCR, while TCRdb's copy carries only in-frame clones and drops some. The table has 9,500 or so clones, roughly 70% seen once. Germline V gene lookup returns CDR1 MNHNY and CDR2 SVGAGI (reference sequence). The CDR3 consists of 16 residues. The V and J ends lost 6 bases and 0 bases, in that order; junction bases with no gene match: 7. This receptor was obtained from a human donor with HPV-associated anogenital cancer. This sample was obtained from a patient who underwent chemoradiotherapy. The V call is TRBV6-6, the J call TRBJ2-2; 7 bases match TRBD1. CDR3 loop: CASSLTGTANTGELFF. For the CDR3, the DNA is TGTGCCAGCAGCCTAACCGGGACAGCGAACACCGGGGAGCTGTTTTTT.